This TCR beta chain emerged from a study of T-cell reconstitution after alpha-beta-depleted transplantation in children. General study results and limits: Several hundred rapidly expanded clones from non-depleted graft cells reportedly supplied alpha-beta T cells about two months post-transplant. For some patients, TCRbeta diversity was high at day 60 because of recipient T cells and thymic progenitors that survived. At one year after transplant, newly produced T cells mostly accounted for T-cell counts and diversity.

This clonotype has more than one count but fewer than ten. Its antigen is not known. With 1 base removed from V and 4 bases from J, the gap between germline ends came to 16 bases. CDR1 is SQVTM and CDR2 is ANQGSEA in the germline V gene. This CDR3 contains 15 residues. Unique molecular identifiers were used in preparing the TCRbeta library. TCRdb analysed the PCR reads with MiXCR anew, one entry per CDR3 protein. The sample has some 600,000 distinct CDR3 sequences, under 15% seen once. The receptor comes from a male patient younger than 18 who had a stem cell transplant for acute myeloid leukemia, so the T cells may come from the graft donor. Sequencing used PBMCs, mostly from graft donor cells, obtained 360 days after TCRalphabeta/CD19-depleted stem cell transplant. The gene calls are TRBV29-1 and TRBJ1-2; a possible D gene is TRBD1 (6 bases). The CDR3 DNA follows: TGCAGCGTTGAAGGCGGGGCGGGGGACACCTATGGCTACACCTTC. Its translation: CSVEGGAGDTYGYTF.